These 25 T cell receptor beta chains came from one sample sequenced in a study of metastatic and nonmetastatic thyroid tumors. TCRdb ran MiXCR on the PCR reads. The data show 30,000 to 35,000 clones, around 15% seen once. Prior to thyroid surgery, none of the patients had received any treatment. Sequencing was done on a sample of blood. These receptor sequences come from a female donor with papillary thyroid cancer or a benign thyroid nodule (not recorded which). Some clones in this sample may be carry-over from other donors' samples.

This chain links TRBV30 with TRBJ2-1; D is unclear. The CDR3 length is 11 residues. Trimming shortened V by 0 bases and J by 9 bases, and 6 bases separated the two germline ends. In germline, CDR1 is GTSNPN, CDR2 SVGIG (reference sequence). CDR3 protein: CAWSVGPEQFF. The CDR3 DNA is TGTGCCTGGAGTGTCGGCCCTGAGCAGTTCTTC. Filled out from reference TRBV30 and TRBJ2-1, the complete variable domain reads SQTIHQWPATLVQPVGSPLSLECTVEGTSNPNLYWYRQAAGRGLQLLFYSVGIGQISSEVPQNLSASRPQDRQFILSSKKLLLSDSGFYLCAWSVGPEQFFGPGTRLTVL.

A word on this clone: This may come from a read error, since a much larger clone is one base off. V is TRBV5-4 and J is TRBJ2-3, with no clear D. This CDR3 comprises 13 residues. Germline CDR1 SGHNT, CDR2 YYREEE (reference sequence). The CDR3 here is CASILAGPATQYF. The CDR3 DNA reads TGTGCCAGCATCTTGGCCGGGCCGGCTACGCAGTATTTT.

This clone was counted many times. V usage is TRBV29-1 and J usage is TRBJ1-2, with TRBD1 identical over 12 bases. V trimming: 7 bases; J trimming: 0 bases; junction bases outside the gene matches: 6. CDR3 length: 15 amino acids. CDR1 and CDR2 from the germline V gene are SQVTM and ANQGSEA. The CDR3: CSAKGQGASNYGYTF. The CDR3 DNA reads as TGCAGCGCCAAGGGACAGGGGGCCTCTAACTATGGCTACACCTTC.

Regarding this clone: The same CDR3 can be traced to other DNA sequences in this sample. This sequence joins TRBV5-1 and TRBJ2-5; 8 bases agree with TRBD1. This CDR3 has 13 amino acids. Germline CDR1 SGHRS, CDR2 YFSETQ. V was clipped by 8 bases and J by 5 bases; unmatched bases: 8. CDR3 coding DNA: TGCGCCAGTCAAGGACAGGGCACTGAGACCCAGTACTTC. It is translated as CASQGQGTETQYF.

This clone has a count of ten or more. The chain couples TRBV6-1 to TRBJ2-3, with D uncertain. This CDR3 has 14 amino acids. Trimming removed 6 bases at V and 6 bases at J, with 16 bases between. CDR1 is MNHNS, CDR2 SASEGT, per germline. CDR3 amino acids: CASRRSGLYDTQYF. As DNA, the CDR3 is TGTGCCAGCAGGAGAAGTGGCCTCTACGATACGCAGTATTTT.

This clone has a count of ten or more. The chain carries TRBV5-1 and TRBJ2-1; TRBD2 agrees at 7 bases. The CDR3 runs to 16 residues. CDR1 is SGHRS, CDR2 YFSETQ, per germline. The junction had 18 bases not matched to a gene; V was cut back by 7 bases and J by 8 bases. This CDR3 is CASHLRAGMAWDEQFF. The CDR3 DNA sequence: TGCGCCAGCCACCTCCGAGCGGGGATGGCATGGGATGAGCAGTTCTTC.

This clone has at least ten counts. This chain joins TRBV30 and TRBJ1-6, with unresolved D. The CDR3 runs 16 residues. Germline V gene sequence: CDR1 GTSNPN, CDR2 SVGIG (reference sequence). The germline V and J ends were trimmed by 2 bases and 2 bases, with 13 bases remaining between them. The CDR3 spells CAWSSGFSAYNSPLHF. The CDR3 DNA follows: TGTGCCTGGAGTTCGGGGTTTTCCGCCTATAATTCACCCCTCCACTTT.

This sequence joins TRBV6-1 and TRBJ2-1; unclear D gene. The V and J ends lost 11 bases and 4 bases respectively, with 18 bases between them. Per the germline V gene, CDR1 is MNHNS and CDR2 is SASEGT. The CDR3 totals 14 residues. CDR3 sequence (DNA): TGTGCCTCGTGGGCAACCTCGTGTTACAATGAGCAGTTCTTC. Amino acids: CASWATSCYNEQFF.

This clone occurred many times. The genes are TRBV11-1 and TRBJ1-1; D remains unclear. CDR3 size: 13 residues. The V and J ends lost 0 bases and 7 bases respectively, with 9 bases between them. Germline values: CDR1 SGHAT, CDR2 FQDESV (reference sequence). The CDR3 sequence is CASSLAGPHEAFF. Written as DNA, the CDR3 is TGTGCCAGCAGCTTAGCCGGACCCCATGAAGCTTTCTTT.

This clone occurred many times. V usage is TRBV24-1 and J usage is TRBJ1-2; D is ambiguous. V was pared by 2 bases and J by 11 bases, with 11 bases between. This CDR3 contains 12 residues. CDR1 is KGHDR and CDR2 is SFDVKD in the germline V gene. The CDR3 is CATSDSRRGYTF. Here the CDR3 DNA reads TGTGCCACCAGTGATTCCCGGCGAGGGTACACCTTC.

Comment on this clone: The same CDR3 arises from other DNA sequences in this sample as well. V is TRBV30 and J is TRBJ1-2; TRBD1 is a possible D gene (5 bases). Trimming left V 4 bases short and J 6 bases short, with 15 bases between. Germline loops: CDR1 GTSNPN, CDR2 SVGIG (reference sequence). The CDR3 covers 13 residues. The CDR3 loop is CAWTRTGKDGYTF. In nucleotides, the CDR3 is TGTGCCTGGACCCGTACAGGTAAGGATGGCTACACCTTC.

DNA for the CDR3: TGTGCCAGCAGATTACGACAGTGGGCTGCGGGCTACGAGCAGTACTTC. It translates to CASRLRQWAAGYEQYF. V and J are TRBV28 and TRBJ2-7; D is possibly TRBD1 or TRBD2 (5 bases each). This CDR3 spans 16 amino acids. V shed 6 bases and J shed 3 bases, with 21 bases lying between them. Germline CDR1 MDHEN, CDR2 SYDVKM.

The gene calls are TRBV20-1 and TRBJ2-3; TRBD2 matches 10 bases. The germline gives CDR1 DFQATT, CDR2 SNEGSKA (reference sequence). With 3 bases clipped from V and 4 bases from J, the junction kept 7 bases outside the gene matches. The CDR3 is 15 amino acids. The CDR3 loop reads CSASSSGRASDTQYF. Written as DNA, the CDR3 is TGCAGTGCTAGTTCGAGCGGGAGGGCCTCAGATACGCAGTATTTT.

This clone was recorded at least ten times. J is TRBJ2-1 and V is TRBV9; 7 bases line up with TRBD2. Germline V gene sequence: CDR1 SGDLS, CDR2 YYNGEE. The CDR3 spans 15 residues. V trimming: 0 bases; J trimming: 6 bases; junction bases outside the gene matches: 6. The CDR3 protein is CASSVGEGRVNEQFF. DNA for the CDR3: TGTGCCAGCAGCGTAGGGGAGGGCCGGGTCAATGAGCAGTTCTTC.

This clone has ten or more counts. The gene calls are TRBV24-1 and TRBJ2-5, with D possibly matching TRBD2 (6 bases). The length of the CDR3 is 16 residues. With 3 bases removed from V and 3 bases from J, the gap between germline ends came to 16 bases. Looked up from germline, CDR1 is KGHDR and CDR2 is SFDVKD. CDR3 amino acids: CATSDTSGWGEETQYF. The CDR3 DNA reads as TGTGCCACCAGTGATACCTCGGGTTGGGGGGAAGAGACCCAGTACTTC.

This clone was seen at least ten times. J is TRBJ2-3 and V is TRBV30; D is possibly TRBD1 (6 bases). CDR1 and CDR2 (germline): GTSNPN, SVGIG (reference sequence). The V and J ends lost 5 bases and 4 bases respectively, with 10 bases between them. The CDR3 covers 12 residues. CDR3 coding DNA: TGTGCCTGGGAGGGGGTGGCAGATACGCAGTATTTT. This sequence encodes CAWEGVADTQYF.

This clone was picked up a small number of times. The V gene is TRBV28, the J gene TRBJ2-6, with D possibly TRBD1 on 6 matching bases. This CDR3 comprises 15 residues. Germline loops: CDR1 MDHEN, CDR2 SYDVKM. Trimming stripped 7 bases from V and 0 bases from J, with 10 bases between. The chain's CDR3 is CASINRVSGANVLTF. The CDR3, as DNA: TGTGCCAGCATTAACAGGGTCTCTGGGGCCAACGTCCTGACTTTC.

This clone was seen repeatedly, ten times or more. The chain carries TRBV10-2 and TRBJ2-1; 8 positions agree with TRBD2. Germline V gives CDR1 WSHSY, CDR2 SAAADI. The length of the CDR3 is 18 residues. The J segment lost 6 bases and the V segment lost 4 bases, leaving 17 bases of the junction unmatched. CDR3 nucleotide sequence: TGCGCCAGCAGTGGGCTAACCGGGACTAGTCCCGGCCCCAATGAGCAGTTCTTC. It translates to CASSGLTGTSPGPNEQFF.

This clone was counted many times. The CDR3 DNA is TGTGCCAGCAGTGAGGAACCGACAGTCAACTATGGCTACACCTTC. Translation gives CASSEEPTVNYGYTF. The chain links TRBV6-1 to TRBJ1-2, with D perhaps TRBD1 (5 bases). From germline, CDR1 is MNHNS and CDR2 SASEGT. This CDR3 comprises 15 residues. V lost 3 bases, J lost 2 bases, and 13 bases lay in between.

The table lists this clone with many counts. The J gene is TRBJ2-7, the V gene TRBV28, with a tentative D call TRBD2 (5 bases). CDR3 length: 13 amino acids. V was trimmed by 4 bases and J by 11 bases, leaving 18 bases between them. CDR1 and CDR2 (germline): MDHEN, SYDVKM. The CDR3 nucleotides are TGTGCCAGCAGTTACGGTTTCCCGGACTGGGAGTACTTC. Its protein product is CASSYGFPDWEYF.

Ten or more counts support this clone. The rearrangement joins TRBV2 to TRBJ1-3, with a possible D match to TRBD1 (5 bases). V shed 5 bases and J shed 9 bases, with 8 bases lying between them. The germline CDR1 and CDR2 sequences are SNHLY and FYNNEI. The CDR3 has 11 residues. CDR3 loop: CASSRGGTIYF. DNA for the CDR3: TGTGCCAGCAGTCGGGGGGGCACCATATATTTT.

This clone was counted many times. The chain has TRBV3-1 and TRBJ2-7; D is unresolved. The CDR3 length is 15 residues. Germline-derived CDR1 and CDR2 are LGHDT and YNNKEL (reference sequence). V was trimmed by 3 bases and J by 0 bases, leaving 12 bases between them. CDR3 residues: CASSHGPFLSYEQYF. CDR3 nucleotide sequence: TGTGCCAGCAGCCACGGACCATTCCTCTCCTACGAGCAGTACTTC.

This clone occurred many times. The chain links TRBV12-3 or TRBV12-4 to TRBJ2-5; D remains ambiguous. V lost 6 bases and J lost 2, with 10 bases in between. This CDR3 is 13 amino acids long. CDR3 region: CASSRVLQETQYF. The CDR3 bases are TGTGCCAGCAGCCGGGTCCTGCAAGAGACCCAGTACTTC.

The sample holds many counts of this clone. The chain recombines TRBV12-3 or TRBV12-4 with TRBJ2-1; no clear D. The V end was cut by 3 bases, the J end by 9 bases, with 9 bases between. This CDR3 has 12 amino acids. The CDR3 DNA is TGTGCCAGCAGTTTTAACGTCGGTGAGCAGTTCTTC. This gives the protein CASSFNVGEQFF.

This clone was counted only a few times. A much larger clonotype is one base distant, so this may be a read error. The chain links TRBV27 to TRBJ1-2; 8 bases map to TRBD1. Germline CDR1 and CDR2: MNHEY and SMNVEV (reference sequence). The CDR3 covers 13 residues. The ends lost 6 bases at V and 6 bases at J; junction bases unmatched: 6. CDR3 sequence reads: CASSSRQGHGYTF. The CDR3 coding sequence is TGTGCCAGCAGCAGCCGACAGGGGCATGGCTACACCTTC.